This T cell receptor beta chain appears in the sequencing data of a study of CD8+CD57+ T cells in acquired aplastic anemia. Study background: Mean yield of DNA from sorted CD4+ and CD8+ cells was 3.2 ug.

General study points: Overlap between patients and controls comprised almost 30 CD8+ CDR3 sequences. With respect to CD8+ Simpson's diversity, patients and controls did not differ significantly.

Germline assignment: CDR1 MNHNS and CDR2 SASEGT. CDR3 length: 13 residues. Trimming removed 3 bases from V and 11 bases from J, with 16 bases in between. Comment on this clonotype: Its specificity is not known.

Previously, flow cytometry had revealed CD8+CD57+ cell expansion in the patients chosen for sequencing. Patients had not yet gotten any therapy when their blood was taken for sampling. The template for TCR beta VDJ and CDR3 sequence profiling was genomic DNA. TCRdb re-analysed the reads in MiXCR, keeping a single row per CDR3 protein. Seen here are 160,000 or so distinct CDR3 sequences, about 64% observed once, and the top ten hold around 45%. The specimen sequenced was sorted CD4+, CD8+, or CD8+CD57+ T cells (not recorded which) from PBMCs. The chain is built from TRBV6-1 and TRBJ1-1; D is ambiguous. The clonotype comes from a human donor with aplastic anemia. The CDR3 sequence: CASSDRREVSAFF. DNA of the CDR3: TGTGCCAGCAGTGACAGAAGGGAGGTTTCCGCTTTCTTT.